This T cell receptor (beta chain) was retrieved from a study of blood T cells in healthy people across ages. The extraction recovered at least 5 micrograms of total RNA per sample. Germline CDR1 is MNHEY and CDR2 is SMNVEV (reference sequence). V trimming: 5 bases; J trimming: 4 bases; junction bases outside the gene matches: 15. The CDR3 spans 17 residues. A second PCR of 7 to 11 cycles used a sample-barcoded 5' primer and a J-beta primer mix. Per-sample output comprised a minimum of 2.5 million paired-end reads containing CDR3. MiXCR, applied by TCRdb to the 5' RACE reads, yields one record per CDR3 protein. The data contain hundreds of thousands of distinct CDR3 sequences, approximately 60% of them singletons. The study's findings and limits: There were more naive CD4+ cells and higher diversity in long-lived donors than in aged donors. The CMV status of each donor remained undetermined, and this could have confounded shifts in expanded clonotypes.

Concerning this clonotype: Its specificity is unknown.

Sequencing was carried out using blood. The origin of this receptor is a man aged 40-50 years in good health. This chain connects TRBV27 to TRBJ2-3; 7 bases align to TRBD2. DNA for the CDR3: TGTGCCAGCAGTGGTCCCGGGGCGGGAGTCTGGGCAGATACGCAGTATTTT. It is translated as CASSGPGAGVWADTQYF.